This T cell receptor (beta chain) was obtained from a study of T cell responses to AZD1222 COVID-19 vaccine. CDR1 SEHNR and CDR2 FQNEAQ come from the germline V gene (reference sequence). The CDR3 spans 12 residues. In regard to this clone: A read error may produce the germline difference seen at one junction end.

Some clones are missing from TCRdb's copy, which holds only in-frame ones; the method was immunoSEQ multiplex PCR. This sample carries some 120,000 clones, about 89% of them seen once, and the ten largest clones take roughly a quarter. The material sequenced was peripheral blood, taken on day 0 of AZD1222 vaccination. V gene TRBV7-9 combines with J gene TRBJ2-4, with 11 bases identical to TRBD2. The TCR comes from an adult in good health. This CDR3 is CASSLGLTSGNF. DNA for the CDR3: TGTGCCAGCAGCTTGGGTCTGACTAGCGGGAACTTC.